This T cell receptor beta chain was sequenced during a study of identical twins. The study, taken as a whole, reports: Low generation-probability sequences were in excess among twin-shared out-of-frame alpha sequences. A lower insertion count was a feature of abundant cord blood beta clonotypes, with no such feature in memory repertoires.

There are a few counts of this clonotype. Its specificity is unknown. Template switching supplied a universal primer site; unique molecular identifiers were carried on the cDNA. TCRdb itself ran the 5' RACE reads through MiXCR, one entry per CDR3 protein. The sample shows some 560,000 distinct CDR3 sequences, around a tenth of them seen only once. These data were also reused for a study on yellow fever vaccine responses in identical twins.

The sample consisted of PBMCs. The receptor was derived from a woman aged 18-35 years in good health.

CDR3 in DNA: TGTGCCAGCAGCCGACCCCAGGGGTTCTACGAGCAGTACTTC. Its protein product is CASSRPQGFYEQYF. This rearrangement joins TRBV7-8 to TRBJ2-7, with D perhaps matching TRBD1 (6 bases). The CDR3 runs 14 residues. Germline loops: CDR1 SGHVS, CDR2 FQNEAQ. V lost 5 bases and J lost 3, with 14 bases in between.